A selection of T cell receptor beta chains follows, all from one sample in a study of cytomegalovirus exposure and HLA in healthy donors. Using immunoSEQ multiplex PCR, the repertoire was profiled, and TCRdb retains in-frame clones only, with some absent. Among approximately 150,000 clones listed, around nine tenths were seen once. Sequencing was performed on PBMCs. Receptors originate from a man between 18 and 29 years old in good health and CMV-seropositive. Both conserved end residues are part of each CDR3. A D gene is named only where the DNA matches it firmly. The size field is filled for only some rows; it gives once, few, many or a size class.

length: 14
J: TRBJ1-5
D: TRBD1
V: TRBV19
size: NA
CDR3: CARADRVGNQPQHF
DNA: TGTGCCAGAGCTGACAGGGTGGGCAATCAGCCCCAGCATTTT

length: 13
J: TRBJ1-2
D: NA
V: TRBV5-6
size: NA
CDR3: CASSLGTDYGYTF
DNA: TGTGCCAGCAGCCTCGGGACTGACTATGGCTACACCTTC

length: 15
J: TRBJ1-1
D: TRBD1
V: TRBV5-5
size: NA
CDR3: CASSAETGFNTEAFF
DNA: TGTGCCAGCAGCGCAGAGACAGGGTTCAACACTGAAGCTTTCTTT

length: 15
J: TRBJ2-1
D: TRBD1
V: TRBV5-1
size: NA
CDR3: CASSSGTGAGNEQFF
DNA: TGCGCCAGCAGCTCAGGGACAGGGGCGGGGAATGAGCAGTTCTTC

length: 15
J: TRBJ2-7
D: TRBD2
V: TRBV18
size: NA
CDR3: CASSPAGTSPYEQYF
DNA: TGTGCCAGCTCACCCGCAGGGACTAGCCCCTACGAGCAGTACTTC

length: 15
J: TRBJ1-2
D: TRBD1
V: TRBV5-5
size: NA
CDR3: CASSLGRQGLNGYTF
DNA: TGTGCCAGCAGCTTGGGCCGACAGGGGTTGAACGGCTACACCTTC

length: 15
J: TRBJ2-7
D: NA
V: TRBV7-8
size: NA
CDR3: CASSWGTGLTYEQYF
DNA: TGTGCCAGCAGTTGGGGAACAGGGCTCACCTACGAGCAGTACTTC

length: 14
J: TRBJ2-2
D: NA
V: TRBV21-1
size: NA
CDR3: CASRERTFTGELFF
DNA: TGTGCCAGCAGAGAAAGAACTTTCACCGGGGAGCTGTTTTTT

length: 11
J: TRBJ1-2
D: NA
V: TRBV28
size: once
CDR3: CASSQGYGYTF
DNA: TGTGCCAGCAGTCAGGGTTATGGCTACACCTTC

length: 11
J: TRBJ2-7
D: NA
V: TRBV30
size: NA
CDR3: CAQGPGYEQYF
DNA: TGTGCCCAAGGCCCGGGTTACGAGCAGTACTTC

length: 14
J: TRBJ1-6
D: TRBD1
V: TRBV6-4
size: NA
CDR3: CASSRTGLDSPLHF
DNA: TGTGCCAGCAGCCGGACAGGGCTAGATTCACCCCTCCACTTT

length: 11
J: TRBJ2-2
D: NA
V: TRBV20-1
size: NA
CDR3: CSASGGGELFF
DNA: TGCAGTGCTAGCGGGGGCGGGGAGCTGTTTTTT

length: 13
J: TRBJ2-7
D: NA
V: TRBV18
size: NA
CDR3: CASSPTLSYEQYF
DNA: TGTGCCAGCTCGCCGACACTCTCCTACGAGCAGTACTTC

length: 15
J: TRBJ2-7
D: NA
V: TRBV4-1
size: NA
CDR3: CASSQARGSTYEQYF
DNA: TGCGCCAGCAGCCAAGCAAGAGGGTCCACCTACGAGCAGTACTTC

length: 15
J: TRBJ2-6
D: NA
V: TRBV7-9
size: NA
CDR3: CASSFFLSGANVLTF
DNA: TGTGCCAGCAGCTTTTTCCTCTCTGGGGCCAACGTCCTGACTTTC

length: 16
J: TRBJ1-4
D: TRBD1
V: TRBV7-9
size: once
CDR3: CASSVGQGRLSEKLFF
DNA: TGTGCCAGCAGCGTAGGACAGGGTAGACTGAGTGAAAAACTGTTTTTT

length: 12
J: TRBJ2-1
D: NA
V: TRBV27
size: NA
CDR3: CASQGVGNEQFF
DNA: TGTGCCTCACAGGGAGTAGGCAATGAGCAGTTCTTC

length: 15
J: TRBJ2-5
D: NA
V: TRBV9
size: NA
CDR3: CASSVGPEPGETQYF
DNA: TGTGCCAGCAGCGTAGGACCGGAACCGGGGGAGACCCAGTACTTC

length: 14
J: TRBJ1-1
D: TRBD1
V: TRBV7-2
size: NA
CDR3: CASSLGTVGTEAFF
DNA: TGTGCCAGCAGCCTCGGGACAGTTGGGACTGAAGCTTTCTTT

length: 20
J: TRBJ2-2
D: NA
V: TRBV7-6
size: NA
CDR3: CASFPGGDGAFAANTGELFF
DNA: TGTGCCAGCTTCCCCGGCGGGGACGGGGCATTTGCCGCGAACACCGGGGAGCTGTTTTTT

length: 15
J: TRBJ2-7
D: TRBD1
V: TRBV28
size: NA
CDR3: CASSLAAGGSYEQYF
DNA: TGTGCCAGCAGTTTAGCGGCAGGGGGCAGCTACGAGCAGTACTTC

length: 18
J: TRBJ2-1
D: NA
V: TRBV18
size: NA
CDR3: CASSPYSGLPSSYNEQFF
DNA: TGTGCCAGCTCACCGTACTCGGGACTCCCAAGCTCCTACAATGAGCAGTTCTTC

length: 14
J: TRBJ1-1
D: TRBD1
V: TRBV6-6
size: NA
CDR3: CASSTRGIETEAFF
DNA: TGTGCCAGCAGTACCAGGGGGATAGAGACTGAAGCTTTCTTT

length: 11
J: TRBJ2-1
D: TRBD1
V: TRBV20-1
size: NA
CDR3: CSHLRGRQQFF
DNA: TGCAGTCACCTTAGGGGGCGGCAACAGTTCTTC

length: 16
J: TRBJ2-3
D: TRBD2
V: TRBV11-2
size: NA
CDR3: CASSMGLAGVRDTQYF
DNA: TGTGCCAGCAGCATGGGACTAGCGGGAGTCAGAGATACGCAGTATTTT

length: 13
J: TRBJ1-2
D: NA
V: TRBV27
size: NA
CDR3: CASSLKLNYGYTF
DNA: TGTGCCAGCAGTTTAAAGCTTAACTATGGCTACACCTTC

length: 14
J: TRBJ2-1
D: TRBD2
V: TRBV25-1
size: NA
CDR3: CASSDLAGNNEQFF
DNA: TGTGCCAGCAGTGACCTAGCGGGGAACAATGAGCAGTTCTTC

length: 16
J: TRBJ2-1
D: TRBD2
V: TRBV7-2
size: NA
CDR3: CASSFSGGATLYEQFF
DNA: TGTGCCAGCAGCTTCAGCGGGGGGGCCACTTTGTATGAGCAGTTCTTC

length: 13
J: TRBJ2-5
D: TRBD1
V: TRBV11-2
size: NA
CDR3: CASLRGPQETQYF
DNA: TGTGCCAGCCTTAGGGGGCCGCAAGAGACCCAGTACTTC

length: 14
J: TRBJ2-1
D: NA
V: TRBV2
size: NA
CDR3: CASSGPSVYNEQFF
DNA: TGTGCCAGCAGTGGACCTAGCGTCTACAATGAGCAGTTCTTC

length: 14
J: TRBJ2-1
D: TRBD1
V: TRBV11-2
size: NA
CDR3: CASSYGTGNDEQFF
DNA: TGTGCCAGCAGCTACGGGACAGGAAATGATGAGCAGTTCTTC

length: 15
J: TRBJ2-1
D: TRBD1
V: TRBV7-6
size: NA
CDR3: CASSLGQVILNEQFF
DNA: TGTGCCAGCAGCCTAGGACAGGTTATACTCAATGAGCAGTTCTTC

length: 15
J: TRBJ2-1
D: NA
V: TRBV6-4
size: many
CDR3: CASSDSEGSYNEQFF
DNA: TGTGCCAGCAGTGACTCGGAGGGCTCCTACAATGAGCAGTTCTTC

length: 14
J: TRBJ2-7
D: NA
V: TRBV6-1
size: NA
CDR3: CASRLLLNSYEQYF
DNA: TGTGCCAGCCGACTACTATTAAACTCCTACGAGCAGTACTTC

length: 17
J: TRBJ2-7
D: NA
V: TRBV28
size: NA
CDR3: CASSLFPRKRSSYEQYF
DNA: TGTGCCAGCAGTTTGTTTCCGAGGAAGCGGAGCTCCTACGAGCAGTACTTC

length: 11
J: TRBJ2-7
D: NA
V: TRBV13
size: NA
CDR3: CASSLRGEQYF
DNA: TGTGCCAGCAGCTTACGCGGCGAGCAGTACTTC

length: 16
J: TRBJ1-4
D: NA
V: TRBV7-9
size: NA
CDR3: CASRGRWGQGNEKLFF
DNA: TGTGCCAGCAGAGGCAGGTGGGGGCAGGGAAATGAAAAACTGTTTTTT

length: 11
J: TRBJ1-2
D: NA
V: TRBV6-1
size: NA
CDR3: CASSETGGYTF
DNA: TGTGCCAGCAGTGAAACAGGGGGCTACACCTTC

length: 15
J: TRBJ2-1
D: NA
V: TRBV14
size: once
CDR3: CASSQVQGFYNEQFF
DNA: TGTGCCAGCAGCCAAGTTCAGGGGTTTTACAATGAGCAGTTCTTC

length: 13
J: TRBJ2-3
D: TRBD1
V: TRBV5-1
size: NA
CDR3: CASSTGTGDTQYF
DNA: TGCGCCAGCAGCACAGGGACAGGGGATACGCAGTATTTT

length: 12
J: TRBJ1-6
D: NA
V: TRBV6-6
size: once
CDR3: CASSGMGQTLHF
DNA: TGTGCCAGCAGTGGTATGGGACAAACCCTCCACTTT

length: 17
J: TRBJ2-7
D: TRBD2
V: TRBV10-1
size: NA
CDR3: CASHPPPSSGASYEQYF
DNA: TGCGCCTCCCATCCCCCCCCATCTAGCGGGGCATCCTACGAGCAGTACTTC

length: 14
J: TRBJ2-3
D: NA
V: TRBV7-3
size: NA
CDR3: CASSLIGGTDTQYF
DNA: TGTGCCAGCAGCTTGATCGGAGGCACAGATACGCAGTATTTT

length: 14
J: TRBJ2-7
D: TRBD1
V: TRBV9
size: NA
CDR3: CASSPTGTAYEQYF
DNA: TGTGCCAGCAGCCCTACCGGGACAGCCTACGAGCAGTACTTC

length: 13
J: TRBJ2-1
D: NA
V: TRBV4-3
size: NA
CDR3: CASSQELRNEQFF
DNA: TGCGCCAGCAGCCAAGAGTTGCGTAATGAGCAGTTCTTC

length: 13
J: TRBJ2-7
D: NA
V: TRBV19
size: once
CDR3: CASSTSGSYEQYF
DNA: TGTGCCAGTAGTACCTCCGGCTCCTACGAGCAGTACTTC

length: 16
J: TRBJ1-5
D: NA
V: TRBV7-2
size: NA
CDR3: CASSPPGGVTNQPQHF
DNA: TGTGCCAGCAGCCCCCCTGGCGGGGTTACCAATCAGCCCCAGCATTTT

length: 14
J: TRBJ1-1
D: NA
V: TRBV18
size: once
CDR3: CASSPPDKNTEAFF
DNA: TGTGCCAGCTCCCCCCCGGACAAGAACACTGAAGCTTTCTTT

length: 15
J: TRBJ2-6
D: NA
V: TRBV7-3
size: NA
CDR3: CASSFRHSGANVLTF
DNA: TGTGCCAGCAGCTTCAGACACTCTGGGGCCAACGTCCTGACTTTC

length: 16
J: TRBJ2-5
D: NA
V: TRBV9
size: NA
CDR3: CASSVGSSLRQETQYF
DNA: TGTGCCAGCAGCGTAGGGAGCTCCCTGAGGCAAGAGACCCAGTACTTC

length: 15
J: TRBJ2-7
D: NA
V: TRBV6-6
size: NA
CDR3: CASSSGLLSSYEQYF
DNA: TGTGCCAGCAGTTCCGGACTCCTGAGCTCCTACGAGCAGTACTTC

length: 14
J: TRBJ1-1
D: NA
V: TRBV19
size: NA
CDR3: CASSMSGRSTEAFF
DNA: TGTGCCAGTAGTATGTCGGGGAGGAGCACTGAAGCTTTCTTT